This T cell receptor (beta chain) was recorded in a study of radiation and T cells in renal cell carcinoma. General study findings and limits: In nephrectomy-only tumors, top 100 clonotypes averaged roughly 45%, versus around 50% irradiated.

The V gene lost 3 bases and the J gene lost 0 bases, with 14 bases spanning the gap. This CDR3 spans 16 amino acids. The germline gives CDR1 KGHSH, CDR2 LQKENI. The treatment here: treatment-naive control, cytoreductive nephrectomy. Data came from immunoSEQ multiplex PCR; TCRdb stores just in-frame clones and leaves some out. The table records some 16,000 clones, more than 55% of them present only once. This clone was found a few times. As yet, its antigen is unknown. This chain links TRBV18 with TRBJ1-1; D gene ambiguous. The receptor comes from a middle-aged man with renal cell carcinoma. The input for sequencing was tumor tissue, taken from a patient whose treatment was nephrectomy without radiotherapy. In DNA, the CDR3 is TGTGCCAGCTCACCCAATCCGACACAAATGAACACTGAAGCTTTCTTT. Amino acids: CASSPNPTQMNTEAFF.